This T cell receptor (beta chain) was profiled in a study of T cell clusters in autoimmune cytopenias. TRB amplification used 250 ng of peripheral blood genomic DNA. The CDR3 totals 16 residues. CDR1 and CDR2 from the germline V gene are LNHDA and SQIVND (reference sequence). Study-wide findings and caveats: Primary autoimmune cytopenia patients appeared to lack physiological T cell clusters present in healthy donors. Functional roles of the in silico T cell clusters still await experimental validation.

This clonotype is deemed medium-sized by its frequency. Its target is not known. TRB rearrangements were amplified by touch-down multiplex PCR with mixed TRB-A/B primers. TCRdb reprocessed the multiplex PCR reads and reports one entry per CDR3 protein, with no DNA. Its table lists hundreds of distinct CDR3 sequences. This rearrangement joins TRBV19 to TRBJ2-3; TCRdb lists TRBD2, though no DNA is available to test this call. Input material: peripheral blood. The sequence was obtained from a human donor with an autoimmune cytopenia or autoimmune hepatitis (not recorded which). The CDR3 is CASSDGRSSRGETQYF.